This TCR beta chain was recorded in a study of blood T cells in healthy people across ages. The CDR3 is 15 amino acids. In germline, CDR1 is MNHNS, CDR2 SASEGT. The junction had 14 bases not matched to a gene; V was cut back by 6 bases and J by 6 bases. Points from the study as a whole: Long-lived donors had more naive CD4+ cells and higher diversity than aged donors. The unknown donor CMV status may have confounded expanded clonotype changes.

A remark on this clonotype: As yet, its antigen is unknown.

It was with a sample-barcoded 5' primer and a J-beta primer mix that a second PCR of roughly 7 to 11 cycles was run. CDR3-containing paired-end reads numbering at least 2.5 million came from each sample. TCRdb reanalysed the 5' RACE reads using MiXCR and keeps one entry per CDR3 protein. This table has about 1.6 million distinct CDR3 sequences, 34% appearing once. The material sequenced was blood. The clonotype originates from a woman aged 30 to 39 in good health. The rearrangement joins TRBV6-1 to TRBJ2-7, with 7 bases fitting TRBD2. The CDR3 sequence is CASRTGGGSSREQYF. The CDR3 nucleotides are TGTGCCAGCAGGACTGGCGGGGGATCGTCCCGCGAGCAGTACTTC.